This TCR beta chain was documented in a study of cytomegalovirus exposure and HLA in healthy donors. Study findings and constraints: Rare sequences made up most TCRs, while some public TCRs were found in many donors.

Profiled with immunoSEQ multiplex PCR; TCRdb holds only in-frame clones, not every one. This table holds roughly 60,000 clones, around 96% found once. The germline V gene encodes CDR1 SEHNR and CDR2 FQNEAQ (reference sequence). CDR3 length: 12 residues. V gave up 8 bases and J gave up 4 bases, with 10 bases separating them. Details on this clone: The antigen is unknown.

V and J are TRBV7-9 and TRBJ2-3; D is ambiguous. The TCR comes from a man between 18 and 29 years old in good health and CMV-seronegative. Material for sequencing was PBMCs. CDR3 region: CASQENSDTQYF. CDR3 DNA: TGTGCCAGCCAAGAGAATTCAGATACGCAGTATTTT.